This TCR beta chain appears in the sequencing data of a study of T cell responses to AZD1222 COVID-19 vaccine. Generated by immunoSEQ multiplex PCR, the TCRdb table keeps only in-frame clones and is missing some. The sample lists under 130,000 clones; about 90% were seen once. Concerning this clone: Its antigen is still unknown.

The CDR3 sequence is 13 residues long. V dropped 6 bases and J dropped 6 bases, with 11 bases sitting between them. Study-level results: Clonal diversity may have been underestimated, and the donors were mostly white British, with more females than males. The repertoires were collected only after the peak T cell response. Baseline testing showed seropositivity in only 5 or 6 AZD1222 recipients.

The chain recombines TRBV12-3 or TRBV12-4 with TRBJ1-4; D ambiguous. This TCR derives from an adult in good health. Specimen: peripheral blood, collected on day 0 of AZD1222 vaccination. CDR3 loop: CASRLTLDEKLFF. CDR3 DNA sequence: TGTGCCAGCAGATTGACCCTGGATGAAAAACTGTTTTTT.